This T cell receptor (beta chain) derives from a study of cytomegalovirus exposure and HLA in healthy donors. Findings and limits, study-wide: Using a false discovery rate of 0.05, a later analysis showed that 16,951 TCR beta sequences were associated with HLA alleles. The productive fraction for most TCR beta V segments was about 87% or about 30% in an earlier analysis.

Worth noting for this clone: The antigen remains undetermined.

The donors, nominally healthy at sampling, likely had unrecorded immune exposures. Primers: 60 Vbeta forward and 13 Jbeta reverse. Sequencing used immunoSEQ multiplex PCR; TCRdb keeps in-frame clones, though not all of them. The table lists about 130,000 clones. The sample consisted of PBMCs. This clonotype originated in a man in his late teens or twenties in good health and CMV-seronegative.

The CDR3 DNA sequence: TGCGCCAGCAGCGGACTCGGGACTAGCGGGGGGGATCCAGATACGCAGTATTTT. Translation: CASSGLGTSGGDPDTQYF. The chain combines TRBV5-1 with TRBJ2-3; 16 bases align to TRBD2. Germline-derived CDR1 and CDR2 are SGHRS and YFSETQ. Unmatched junction bases numbered 9, after V lost 4 bases and J lost 4 bases. The CDR3 is made up of 18 amino acids.